Shown below are 15 T cell receptor beta chains from a single sample sequenced in a study of CD8 T cells in Susac syndrome (dated by TCRdb to the late 2010s). The library was produced with the immunoSEQ multiplex PCR assay. RNA was extracted using the RNeasy kit, and roughly 0.5 to 1 ug of the RNA was reverse transcribed with random hexamers. The raw public data were reprocessed by TCRdb itself: fastp quality trimming at Q25, MiXCR clonotype calling, in-frame beta chains only. Each entry merges the rows of one CDR3 protein and shows their most common DNA and genes. The sample yields roughly 120,000 distinct CDR3 sequences; around 94% were counted once. The top ten constitute roughly 0.13% of the sample. The sample comprised CD4+ T cells from PBMCs. Source of these receptors: a human donor with multiple sclerosis.

The chain has TRBV4-1 and TRBJ2-2, with D tentatively TRBD1 (6 bases). The CDR3 contains 15 residues. Germline values: CDR1 MGHRA, CDR2 YSYEKL. Trimming shortened V by 2 bases and J by 9 bases, and 16 bases separated the two germline ends. The CDR3 DNA reads TGCGCCAGCAGCCAACCCCAGGGGATATCCCGGGAGCTGTTTTTT. Translated: CASSQPQGISRELFF.

CDR3 DNA sequence: TGTGCCAGCAGCGTATTCGGGAGCCTGAATAAAAAACTGTTTTTT. As protein: CASSVFGSLNKKLFF. The chain recombines TRBV9 with TRBJ1-4; no clear D gene. CDR1 and CDR2 from the germline V gene are SGDLS and YYNGEE. The germline V and J ends were trimmed by 1 base and 9 bases, with 16 bases remaining between them. The CDR3 totals 15 residues.

The chain employs TRBV4-3 and TRBJ2-2; TRBD1 aligns across 7 bases. Germline trimming cut 0 bases from V and 0 bases from J; bases unmatched to any gene: 7. CDR3 size: 18 residues. CDR1 is LGHNA, CDR2 YSLEER, per germline. The CDR3 coding sequence is TGCGCCAGCAGCCAAGATTTAGGAGGACAGGCGAACACCGGGGAGCTGTTTTTT. Translated, it gives CASSQDLGGQANTGELFF.

The rearrangement links TRBV5-4 to TRBJ2-5, with D possibly TRBD1 on 5 matching bases. Per germline, CDR1 SGHNT and CDR2 YYREEE (reference sequence). The CDR3 is made up of 13 amino acids. Trimming shortened V by 4 bases and J by 7 bases, and 14 bases separated the two germline ends. CDR3 in DNA: TGTGCCAGCAGCGCAAACCAGGGAAGGACCCAGTACTTC. Residues: CASSANQGRTQYF.

The V and J genes are TRBV5-1 and TRBJ1-2, with D tentatively TRBD1 (5 bases). From germline, CDR1 is SGHRS and CDR2 YFSETQ. This CDR3 is 14 amino acids long. The V end lost 1 base, the J end lost 7 bases, and 14 bases lay between the germline ends. The CDR3 bases are TGCGCCAGCAGCTTGTCGGGGGTCAATTCTGGCTACACCTTC. Its protein is CASSLSGVNSGYTF.

This chain connects TRBV29-1 to TRBJ2-3; possible D gene TRBD2, 6 bases. Germline assignment: CDR1 SQVTM and CDR2 ANQGSEA. The CDR3 is 14 amino acids. The V gene lost 4 bases and the J gene lost 1 base, with 12 bases spanning the gap. The CDR3 bases are TGCAGCGTTGTCCTTTGGGGGGGCACAGATACGCAGTATTTT. Residues: CSVVLWGGTDTQYF.

This clonotype was found once. This chain connects TRBV19 to TRBJ1-1; D uncertain. This CDR3 comprises 13 residues. The V end was cut by 7 bases, the J end by 1 base, with 10 bases between. Germline V lookup: CDR1 LNHDA, CDR2 SQIVND (reference sequence). In DNA form, the CDR3 reads TGTGCCAGTAACAAAGACAAGAACACTGAAGCTTTCTTT. Translated: CASNKDKNTEAFF.

The chain employs TRBV28 and TRBJ2-3; no reliable D call. Germline-derived CDR1 and CDR2 are MDHEN and SYDVKM. The V gene lost 4 bases and the J gene lost 7 bases, with 9 bases spanning the gap. The CDR3 has 12 residues. The CDR3 nucleotides read TGTGCCAGCAGTTCTTATGGGAATACGCAGTATTTT. This codes for CASSSYGNTQYF.

The V and J genes are TRBV29-1 and TRBJ2-2, with TRBD1 matching over 7 bases. CDR3 length: 14 residues. The V gene's germline CDR1 is SQVTM and CDR2 ANQGSEA. V lost 6 bases, J lost 4 bases, and 8 bases stayed unmatched. Here the CDR3 DNA reads TGCAGCGTCGGCAGAGGGACAGCCACCGGGGAGCTGTTTTTT. It yields the protein CSVGRGTATGELFF.

The chain employs TRBV30 and TRBJ2-3; 9 bases agree with TRBD2. The CDR3 spans 16 residues. The germline CDR1 and CDR2 sequences are GTSNPN and SVGIG (reference sequence). J gave up 8 bases and V 8 bases, and 20 bases lay outside the gene matches. The CDR3 here is CALALSGSSSSGTQYF. The DNA of the CDR3 is TGTGCCCTTGCCCTTAGCGGGAGTAGCAGCTCGGGTACGCAGTATTTT.

This chain uses TRBV5-1 with TRBJ2-2, with unresolved D. This CDR3 is 15 amino acids long. Looked up from germline, CDR1 is SGHRS and CDR2 is YFSETQ. Trimming took off 0 bases at V and 4 bases at J, with 10 bases between the two ends. The CDR3 sequence is CASSLAATFTGELFF. The CDR3 coding sequence is TGCGCCAGCAGCTTGGCGGCTACCTTCACCGGGGAGCTGTTTTTT.

This chain links TRBV25-1 with TRBJ2-7; 10 positions agree with TRBD1. J gave up 4 bases and V 4 bases, and 10 bases lay outside the gene matches. The length of the CDR3 is 16 residues. Germline CDR1 MGHDK, CDR2 SYGVNS. The DNA for the CDR3 is TGTGCCAGCAGTGGAGGAGGGGGACAGGGGTTTTACGAGCAGTACTTC. Its translation: CASSGGGGQGFYEQYF.

This chain uses TRBV11-2 with TRBJ2-5, with D uncertain. The ends were cut back, 4 bases at V and 5 bases at J, with 17 bases in the middle. CDR1 and CDR2 (germline): SGHAT, FQNNGV. The CDR3 has 15 residues. CDR3 in amino acids: CASSSLDRPGETQYF. The CDR3 DNA is TGTGCCAGCAGCTCCTTAGACCGCCCGGGTGAGACCCAGTACTTC. Looking up the rest from reference TRBV11-2 and TRBJ2-5 gives the full variable domain: EAGVAQSPRYKIIEKRQSVAFWCNPISGHATLYWYQQILGQGPKLLIQFQNNGVVDDSQLPKDRFSAERLKGVDSTLKIQPAKLEDSAVYLCASSSLDRPGETQYFGPGTRLLVL.

The chain employs TRBV14 and TRBJ2-1; TRBD2 agrees at 8 bases. Trimming at V came to 4 bases and at J to 2 bases, leaving 7 bases not matched to a gene. CDR1 is SGHDN and CDR2 is FVKESK in the germline V gene. The CDR3 is 16 amino acids. Here the CDR3 reads CASSRPGLGTYNEQFF. The CDR3, as DNA: TGTGCCAGCAGCCGACCGGGACTAGGAACCTACAATGAGCAGTTCTTC.

This clonotype has a single count. This chain links TRBV30 with TRBJ2-1, with D maybe TRBD2 (5 bases). The CDR3 extends over 15 amino acids. The germline V and J ends were trimmed by 0 bases and 4 bases, with 13 bases remaining between them. Germline V gives CDR1 GTSNPN, CDR2 SVGIG (reference sequence). The CDR3 here is CAWSVKGVVYNEQFF. DNA of the CDR3: TGTGCCTGGAGTGTAAAGGGAGTAGTGTACAATGAGCAGTTCTTC.